Below, one T cell receptor beta chain is given with its context. Germline V gene data show CDR1 as KGHSH and CDR2 as LQKENI. V dropped 3 bases and J dropped 5 bases, with 16 bases sitting between them. CDR3 length equals 15 residues. This sample is drawn from a study of CD8 T cells in Susac syndrome. cDNA came from about 0.51 to 1 ug RNA primed by random hexamers. An immunoSEQ multiplex PCR amplified TCR beta CDR3 over 54 Vbeta and 13 Jbeta. Via MiXCR, TCRdb re-called the immunoSEQ multiplex PCR reads, giving one row per CDR3 protein. The table includes some 110,000 distinct CDR3 sequences, 85% to 95% detected once. TCR beta sequencing was performed on blood CD8+ and CD4+ T cells.

The sample taken for sequencing was CD4+ T cells from PBMCs. The chain uses TRBV18 and TRBJ1-1; maybe TRBD1 (6 bases). This sequence originates from a human donor with multiple sclerosis. The CDR3 reads CASSPQTGRRTEAFF. The CDR3 nucleotides are TGTGCCAGCTCACCGCAGACAGGAAGAAGGACTGAAGCTTTCTTT.